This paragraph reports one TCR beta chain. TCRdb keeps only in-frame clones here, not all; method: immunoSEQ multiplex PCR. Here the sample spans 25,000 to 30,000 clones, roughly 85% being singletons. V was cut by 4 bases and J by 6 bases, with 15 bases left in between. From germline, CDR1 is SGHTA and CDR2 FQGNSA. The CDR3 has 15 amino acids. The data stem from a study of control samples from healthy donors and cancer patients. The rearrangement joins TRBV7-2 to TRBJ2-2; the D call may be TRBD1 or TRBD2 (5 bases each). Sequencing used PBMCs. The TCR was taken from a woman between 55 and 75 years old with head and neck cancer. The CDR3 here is CASSSRGGVAGELFF. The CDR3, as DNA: TGTGCCAGCAGCTCCCGGGGCGGCGTGGCCGGGGAGCTGTTTTTT.